This T cell receptor (beta chain) was identified in a study of cytomegalovirus exposure and HLA in healthy donors. PCR primers comprised 60 Vbeta and 13 Jbeta primers. The assay was immunoSEQ multiplex PCR, and TCRdb's table has in-frame clones only and misses some. This table has 200,000 to 250,000 clones, around four fifths appearing once. This clone was observed a single time. Its antigen is unidentified. Regarding the study as a whole: The records held CMV serostatus as the only immune exposure information.

There are 13 residues in the CDR3. Germline lookup yields CDR1 SGDLS and CDR2 YYNGEE. V lost 0 bases to trimming and J lost 6 bases, with 10 bases between them. The TCR sequence derives from a male donor in good health and CMV-seronegative. Sequenced sample: PBMCs. The gene calls are TRBV9 and TRBJ2-7, with no clear D. The CDR3 loop reads CASSVERSGEQYF. In DNA form, the CDR3 reads TGTGCCAGCAGCGTAGAACGGAGTGGCGAGCAGTACTTC.